The rows below give T cell receptor beta chains drawn from one sample of a study of PD-L1 blockade in urothelial cancer. Clones were sequenced by immunoSEQ multiplex PCR, and TCRdb holds only the in-frame ones, with some missing. This table has about 44,000 clones, about 89% appearing once. Sequences were derived from PBMCs, sampled around atezolizumab (anti-PD-L1) treatment. Receptors were obtained from a man between 70 and 80 years old with urothelial cancer. The CDR3 runs from the conserved cysteine through the conserved F or W. The D gene is left open where the match is weak. Rows give clone size only sometimes, using once, few, many, or a class for an expanded clone.

TRBV5-1	TRBD2	15	TRBJ2-7	NA	TGCGCCAGCAGTCAGACTAGCGGGAGGACCTACGAGCAGTACTTC	CASSQTSGRTYEQYF
TRBV15	NA	14	TRBJ1-4	NA	TGTGCCACTAAGCAAAGGCTGGGAGGGGAAAAACTGTTTTTT	CATKQRLGGEKLFF
TRBV29-1	NA	12	TRBJ2-7	NA	TGCAGCGTTGCCAGAGGTGAATTCGAGCAGTACTTC	CSVARGEFEQYF
TRBV5-6	NA	12	TRBJ1-2	NA	TGTGCCAGCAGCTTTTCATTGTCTGGCTACACCTTC	CASSFSLSGYTF
TRBV28	NA	15	TRBJ1-1	NA	TGTGCCAGCAGGCCCCACGGGGAGGGGGGTACTGAAGCTTTCTTT	CASRPHGEGGTEAFF
TRBV11-2	NA	16	TRBJ1-2	NA	TGTGCCAGCAGCTTAGGGCCGTTAACAGGGATCTATGGCTACACCTTC	CASSLGPLTGIYGYTF
TRBV10-2	NA	13	TRBJ2-1	NA	TGCGCCAGCCTCCTCAGCAGCGCCACTGAGCAGTTCTTC	CASLLSSATEQFF
TRBV18	NA	16	TRBJ2-7	NA	TGTGCCAGCTCACATACCCCGCCTGGCCTGTCCTACGAGCAGTACTTC	CASSHTPPGLSYEQYF
TRBV5-1	NA	14	TRBJ1-4	NA	TGCGCCAGCAGCCAGACAGGCCCTAATGAAAAACTGTTTTTT	CASSQTGPNEKLFF
TRBV7-3	NA	17	TRBJ2-3	NA	TGTGCCAGCCAGGAACAGGGGGGCGGGAGCGGCCCAGATACGCAGTATTTT	CASQEQGGGSGPDTQYF
TRBV6-6	NA	15	TRBJ1-1	NA	TGTGCCAGCAGTTACGATACAAGGGGTCCACACCAAGCTTTCTTT	CASSYDTRGPHQAFF
TRBV6-6	NA	15	TRBJ1-1	NA	TGTGCCAGCAGCCTCACAGGGCGGGCCAACACTGAAGCTTTCTTT	CASSLTGRANTEAFF
TRBV6-1	NA	12	TRBJ1-2	NA	TGTGCCAGCACTCCAGGACAGTCGTCTTACACCTTC	CASTPGQSSYTF
TRBV9	NA	13	TRBJ1-1	few	TGTGCCAGCAGCGTTGCGGGTAACGCTGAAGCTTTCTTT	CASSVAGNAEAFF
TRBV7-9	NA	13	TRBJ2-7	NA	TGTGCCAGCAGCTTGGGCTTCGACTACGAGCAGTACTTC	CASSLGFDYEQYF
TRBV18	TRBD1	15	TRBJ2-2	NA	TGTGCCAGCACCGAAGACAGGGGGCCCACCGGGGAGCTGTTTTTT	CASTEDRGPTGELFF
TRBV19	TRBD2	15	TRBJ2-2	once	TGTGCCAGTATTAGGACTAGCGGGGGGACCGGGGAGCTGTTTTTT	CASIRTSGGTGELFF
TRBV27	TRBD2	16	TRBJ2-1	once	TGTGCCAGCAGCGTTACTAGCGTAGGCCAGTACAATGAGCAGTTCTTC	CASSVTSVGQYNEQFF
TRBV28	TRBD1	14	TRBJ2-5	once	TGTGCCAGCGGACAGGGGAGTATCATGGAGACCCAGTACTTC	CASGQGSIMETQYF
TRBV19	NA	13	TRBJ2-1	NA	TGTGCCAGTTCGGGACAAATTTACAATGAGCAGTTCTTC	CASSGQIYNEQFF
TRBV2	TRBD1	15	TRBJ1-1	NA	TGTGCCAGCGGACAGGGAGGAGGGGGGAACACTGAAGCTTTCTTT	CASGQGGGGNTEAFF
TRBV11-3	NA	18	TRBJ2-2	NA	TGTGCCAGCAGCGGAGCCGTAGGAGGGGGCGGCGGTACCGGGGAGCTGTTTTTT	CASSGAVGGGGGTGELFF
TRBV27	TRBD2	13	TRBJ2-5	NA	TGTGCCAGCAGGGGGAGGGTTGAAGAGACCCAGTACTTC	CASRGRVEETQYF
TRBV9	TRBD2	14	TRBJ2-5	NA	TGTGCCAGCTCCTCACTAGCGACCCAAGAGACCCAGTACTTC	CASSSLATQETQYF
TRBV5-4	NA	16	TRBJ2-5	once	TGTGCCAGCAGCTCCCGAACACAGGGAGAAGGAGAGACCCAGTACTTC	CASSSRTQGEGETQYF
TRBV11-2	TRBD2	18	TRBJ2-1	NA	TGTGCCAGCAGCCCCTTAGCTAGCGGGAGGGCCAACTACAATGAGCAGTTCTTC	CASSPLASGRANYNEQFF
TRBV6-5	TRBD1	13	TRBJ2-7	NA	TGTGCCAGCAGTACGGGACAGGAATACGAGCAGTACTTC	CASSTGQEYEQYF
TRBV19	TRBD2	16	TRBJ2-7	NA	TGTGCCAGTAGTATGGGACTAGCGGGCACATTCTACGAGCAGTACTTC	CASSMGLAGTFYEQYF
TRBV5-1	TRBD1	13	TRBJ2-7	NA	TGCGCCAGCAGCCCCCGGGACAGCTACGAGCAGTACTTC	CASSPRDSYEQYF
TRBV6-1	TRBD2	13	TRBJ2-1	NA	TGTGCCAGCAGTCGGGAGGGCCAATATGAGCAGTTCTTC	CASSREGQYEQFF
TRBV7-6	NA	18	TRBJ2-5	NA	TGTGCCAGCAGCTCAGTGTCTGCGGGAAGTTTCCGAAAAGAGACCCAGTACTTC	CASSSVSAGSFRKETQYF
TRBV27	NA	14	TRBJ2-3	NA	TGTGCCAGCAGCACCTCGACTAGAACAGATACGCAGTATTTT	CASSTSTRTDTQYF
TRBV11-2	NA	14	TRBJ2-7	NA	TGTGCCAGCAGCTTAGTCAGGGGAAACTACGAGCAGTACTTC	CASSLVRGNYEQYF
TRBV10-3	TRBD2	17	TRBJ2-1	NA	TGTGCCATCAGTTCACCGGAACTAGCGGGAGGGCCGGGTGAGCAGTTCTTC	CAISSPELAGGPGEQFF
TRBV5-6	TRBD2	15	TRBJ2-5	NA	TGTGCCAGCAGCCGCGCGGGGGGCTTGGGAGAGACCCAGTACTTC	CASSRAGGLGETQYF
TRBV11-1	NA	13	TRBJ2-1	NA	TGTGCCAGCAGCCCGCTGCGGATCGCTGAGCAGTTCTTC	CASSPLRIAEQFF
TRBV6-1	TRBD2	15	TRBJ2-7	NA	TGTGCCAGCAGTAAGACTAGCGGGTACCCCTACGAGCAGTACTTC	CASSKTSGYPYEQYF
TRBV7-2	NA	15	TRBJ2-1	few	TGTGCCAGCAGCTCACCCACGCCGGGAGTGAGTGAGCAGTTCTTC	CASSSPTPGVSEQFF
TRBV5-5	NA	16	TRBJ1-1	NA	TGTGCCAGCAGCTACCCGAATGGGGGCAGGAACACTGAAGCTTTCTTT	CASSYPNGGRNTEAFF
TRBV19	TRBD1	15	TRBJ2-7	NA	TGTGCCAGTAGTCAACGACAGGGTGCGGTTGGCGAGCAGTACTTC	CASSQRQGAVGEQYF
TRBV4-1	NA	14	TRBJ1-5	NA	TGCGCCAGCAGCCAAGTTCTAGATAATCAGCCCCAGCATTTT	CASSQVLDNQPQHF
TRBV10-3	NA	13	TRBJ2-7	NA	TGTGCCATCAGTCGAGGTCAGGGTTACGAGCAGTACTTC	CAISRGQGYEQYF
TRBV5-4	TRBD1	15	TRBJ2-7	few	TGTGCCAGCAGCCGTGGACAGGGTAGGTTCTACGAGCAGTACTTC	CASSRGQGRFYEQYF
TRBV5-6	TRBD2	18	TRBJ2-7	NA	TGTGCCAGCAGCTCCTTGGGACTAGCGGGAGGGCCAAAAAACGAGCAGTACTTC	CASSSLGLAGGPKNEQYF
TRBV2	NA	14	TRBJ1-2	NA	TGTGCCAGCAGCCCCCAGGACAGTGACTATGGCTACACCTTC	CASSPQDSDYGYTF
TRBV6-5	TRBD1	12	TRBJ2-5	NA	TGTGCCAGCGCGGCAGGGGGAGAGACCCAGTACTTC	CASAAGGETQYF
TRBV28	NA	15	TRBJ2-3	NA	TGTGCCAGCAGACTACAGGGTTTCGGCACAGATACGCAGTATTTT	CASRLQGFGTDTQYF
TRBV2	TRBD1	13	TRBJ2-3	NA	TGTGCCAGCAGCGAGACAGGGAGAGATACGCAGTATTTT	CASSETGRDTQYF
TRBV27	TRBD2	12	TRBJ2-7	NA	TGTGCCAGCAGTTTCCCTCGGGGGGGCGTATACTTC	CASSFPRGGVYF
TRBV18	NA	14	TRBJ2-3	NA	TGTGCCAGCTCACCCCAACTCAGGGGAGATACGCAGTATTTT	CASSPQLRGDTQYF
TRBV5-1	NA	14	TRBJ2-2	NA	TGCGCCAGCCAGGGACTCCCGGACACCGGGGAGCTGTTTTTT	CASQGLPDTGELFF
TRBV5-1	NA	15	TRBJ2-1	NA	TGCGCCAGCTCTCAGGCGCGCCCTTCCTACAATGAGCAGTTCTTC	CASSQARPSYNEQFF
TRBV18	TRBD1	14	TRBJ2-1	NA	TGTGCCAGCTCACTGGGACAGGTCTCCAATGAGCAGTTCTTC	CASSLGQVSNEQFF
TRBV7-3	TRBD1	18	TRBJ1-4	NA	TGTGCCAGCAGCTTAGTGGTAGGGGTGGGGCAGGGGGCAGAAAAACTGTTTTTT	CASSLVVGVGQGAEKLFF
TRBV7-9	TRBD1	15	TRBJ1-3	NA	TGTGCCAGCACCCTTACTACACAGGGGTGGAACACCATATATTTT	CASTLTTQGWNTIYF
TRBV7-7	TRBD1	13	TRBJ2-7	few	TGTGCCAGCAGCCCCGACAGGGGCCACGAGCAGTACTTC	CASSPDRGHEQYF
TRBV28	TRBD1	15	TRBJ2-1	NA	TGTGCCAGCAGTTTTGGGGACAGAAAGTACAATGAGCAGTTCTTC	CASSFGDRKYNEQFF
TRBV10-3	NA	15	TRBJ1-3	NA	TGTGCCATCAGTGAGTCTCGGTCCTCTGGAAACACCATATATTTT	CAISESRSSGNTIYF
TRBV9	NA	15	TRBJ1-1	NA	TGTGCCAGCAGCGTATTCTCGGAGATGAACACTGAAGCTTTCTTT	CASSVFSEMNTEAFF
TRBV7-9	TRBD2	16	TRBJ2-5	NA	TGTGCCAGCAGCCCTACTAGCGGTGATATCCAAGAGACCCAGTACTTC	CASSPTSGDIQETQYF